This T cell receptor beta chain stems from a study of T cell responses to AZD1222 COVID-19 vaccine. General study points: Regions 160-218 and 743-854 dominated among vaccine-associated CD4 TCRs spanning spike.

With respect to this clone: As yet, its antigen is unknown.

The CDR3 is 14 amino acids. V lost 2 bases and J lost 11; bases outside the gene matches: 8. CDR1 and CDR2 from the germline V gene are SGDLS and YYNGEE. Here immunoSEQ multiplex PCR was the method, and the copy in TCRdb shows in-frame clones only, minus some. The sample has around 150,000 clones, roughly 88% seen once. The clonotype was recovered from an adult in good health. The chain joins TRBV9 to TRBJ2-1; 9 nucleotides match TRBD2. The sequenced sample was peripheral blood, obtained on day 0 of MenACWY control vaccination. DNA for the CDR3: TGTGCCAGCAGCGTTACCGGGACTAGCATTAAGCAGTTCTTC. This gives the protein CASSVTGTSIKQFF.